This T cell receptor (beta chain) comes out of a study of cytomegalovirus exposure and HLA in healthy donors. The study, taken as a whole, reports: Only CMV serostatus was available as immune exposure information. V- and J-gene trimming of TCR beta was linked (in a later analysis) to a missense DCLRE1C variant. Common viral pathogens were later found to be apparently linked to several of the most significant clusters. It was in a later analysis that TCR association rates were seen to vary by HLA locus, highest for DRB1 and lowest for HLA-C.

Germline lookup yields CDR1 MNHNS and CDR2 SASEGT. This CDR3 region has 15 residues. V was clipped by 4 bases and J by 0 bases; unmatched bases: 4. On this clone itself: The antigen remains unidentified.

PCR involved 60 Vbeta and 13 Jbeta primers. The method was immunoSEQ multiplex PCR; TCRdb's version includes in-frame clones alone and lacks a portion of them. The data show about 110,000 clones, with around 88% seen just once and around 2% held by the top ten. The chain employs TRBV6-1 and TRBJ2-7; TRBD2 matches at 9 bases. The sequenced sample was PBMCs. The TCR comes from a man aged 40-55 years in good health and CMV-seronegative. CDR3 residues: CASSASSGASYEQYF. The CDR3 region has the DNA TGTGCCAGCAGTGCCTCTAGCGGGGCCTCCTACGAGCAGTACTTC.